This T cell receptor beta chain came from a study of monozygotic twins with inflammatory bowel disease. Findings and limits, study-wide: Sharing of clonotypes with others was lower in IBD patients than in healthy twins, and this was especially so with disease activity.

As for this clonotype: Its specificity is unknown.

The CDR3 runs to 16 residues. An amount of approximately 3,500 ng of total RNA was used for each TCR library. Researchers generated cDNA in eight separate reactions per sample. TCRdb re-called the 5' RACE reads and gives one entry per CDR3 protein, without DNA. Its table records more than 300,000 distinct CDR3 sequences. The chain joins TRBV12-3 or TRBV12-4 to TRBJ1-5; without DNA, the TCRdb call of TRBD1 cannot be checked. The sequence derives from a human donor with ulcerative colitis or Crohn's disease, or a healthy co-twin of an affected twin (not recorded which). Sequences were obtained from blood. The CDR3 loop reads CASSLGDRGRRQPQHF.